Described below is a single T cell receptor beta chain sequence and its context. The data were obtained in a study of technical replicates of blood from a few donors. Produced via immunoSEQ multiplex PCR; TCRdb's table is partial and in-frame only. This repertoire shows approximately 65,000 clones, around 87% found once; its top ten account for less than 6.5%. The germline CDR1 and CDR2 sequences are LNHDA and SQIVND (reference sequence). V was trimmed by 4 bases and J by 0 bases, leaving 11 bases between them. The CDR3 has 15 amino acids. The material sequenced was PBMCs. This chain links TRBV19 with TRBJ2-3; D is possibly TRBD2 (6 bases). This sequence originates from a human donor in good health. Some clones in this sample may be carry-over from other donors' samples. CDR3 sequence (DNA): TGTGCCAGTAGTAATGCGGGGACTAGCACAGATACGCAGTATTTT. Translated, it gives CASSNAGTSTDTQYF.